The 26 T cell receptor beta chains reported below all come from one sample, sequenced in a study of cytomegalovirus exposure and HLA in healthy donors. In the PCR, 60 Vbeta and 13 Jbeta primers were used. Only in-frame clones appear in the TCRdb table, and some are missing; sequencing was by immunoSEQ multiplex PCR. This table has roughly 74,000 clones, around 76% appearing once. The sample comprised PBMCs. The receptors derive from a man in his forties or fifties in good health and CMV-seronegative.

The V call is TRBV18, the J call TRBJ2-1, with 8 nucleotides matching TRBD1. The length of the CDR3 is 15 residues. Unmatched junction bases numbered 9, after V lost 3 bases and J lost 8 bases. Germline values: CDR1 KGHSH, CDR2 LQKENI. CDR3 in DNA: TGTGCCAGCTCACCTACGGACAGGGATCACGATGAGCAGTTCTTC. Residues: CASSPTDRDHDEQFF.

V is TRBV7-8 and J is TRBJ2-5; 7 bases map to TRBD2. The ends lost 5 bases at V and 2 bases at J; junction bases unmatched: 11. The germline V gene encodes CDR1 SGHVS and CDR2 FQNEAQ. This CDR3 contains 16 residues. In DNA, the CDR3 is TGTGCCAGCAGCCCGAGAATAGCGGGTCTTCAAGAGACCCAGTACTTC. It codes for CASSPRIAGLQETQYF.

The chain uses TRBV5-4 and TRBJ1-2; 10 bases fit TRBD1. The CDR3 spans 14 residues. V dropped 3 bases and J dropped 2; count of bases not matched to a gene: 1. Germline V CDR1 and CDR2: SGHNT, YYREEE (reference sequence). The CDR3 nucleotides read TGTGCCAGCAGCTGGGACAGGGGAAACTATGGCTACACCTTC. Translated: CASSWDRGNYGYTF.

For the CDR3, the DNA is TGTGCCAGCAGCCAACAGGGGGCGAAGGACATTCAGTACTTC. Its translation is CASSQQGAKDIQYF. The genes are TRBV25-1 and TRBJ2-4; 9 nucleotides line up with TRBD1. V was pared by 6 bases and J by 8 bases, with 8 bases of the junction left unmatched. Germline CDR1 and CDR2: MGHDK and SYGVNS. The CDR3 totals 14 residues.

In its sample, this clone was seen a few times. The chain recombines TRBV7-8 with TRBJ1-2; a weak D match, TRBD1 (5 bases). Looked up from germline, CDR1 is SGHVS and CDR2 is FQNEAQ. V lost 7 bases and J 4 bases, leaving 13 bases between the germline ends. This CDR3 region has 13 residues. The CDR3 reads CASTIDRTYGYTF. CDR3 DNA sequence: TGTGCCAGCACGATCGACAGAACCTATGGCTACACCTTC.

This rearrangement joins TRBV7-9 to TRBJ1-4; 9 nucleotides agree with TRBD1. Germline V gene data show CDR1 as SEHNR and CDR2 as FQNEAQ (reference sequence). After removal of 3 bases from V and 8 bases from J, the junction contained 7 bases not matched to a gene. The CDR3 covers 15 residues. This chain's CDR3 is CASSFSGTGLEKLFF. The CDR3 DNA reads as TGTGCCAGCAGCTTCTCTGGGACAGGGCTAGAAAAACTGTTTTTT.

The rearrangement uses TRBV14 and TRBJ2-1; a possible D gene is TRBD2 (6 bases). CDR3 length equals 11 residues. V dropped 4 bases and J dropped 11 bases, with 9 bases sitting between them. Germline lookup yields CDR1 SGHDN and CDR2 FVKESK. CDR3 in amino acids: CASSPGVQQFF. CDR3 DNA: TGTGCCAGCAGCCCGGGAGTACAGCAGTTCTTC.

V usage is TRBV5-1 and J usage is TRBJ1-2; D ambiguous. CDR3 length: 13 residues. Trimming took 4 bases from V and 8 from J, leaving 15 bases between them. Looked up from germline, CDR1 is SGHRS and CDR2 is YFSETQ. The CDR3 DNA is TGCGCCAGCAGCACCTCTGAGGTAGGCGGCTACACCTTC. It codes for CASSTSEVGGYTF.

This clone was observed a handful of times. One junction end disagrees with the germline gene, perhaps due to a read error. This chain joins TRBV7-7 and TRBJ2-3; 8 nucleotides align to TRBD2. From germline, CDR1 is SSHAT and CDR2 FNYEAQ (reference sequence). The CDR3 covers 14 residues. The chain's CDR3 is CASSVGTSTDTQYF. The CDR3 DNA sequence: TGTGCTAGCAGCGTCGGGACTAGTACAGATACGCAGTATTTT.

The V call is TRBV19, the J call TRBJ1-4; TRBD1 might be the D (6 bases). In germline, CDR1 is LNHDA, CDR2 SQIVND (reference sequence). The CDR3 runs 16 residues. V shed 8 bases and J shed 3 bases, with 19 bases lying between them. The CDR3 is CASSLQGRVPNEKLFF. CDR3 coding DNA: TGTGCCAGTTCCCTTCAGGGGAGGGTGCCTAATGAAAAACTGTTTTTT.

This chain connects TRBV2 to TRBJ2-7; TRBD1 is a possible D gene (6 bases). Germline V gene sequence: CDR1 SNHLY, CDR2 FYNNEI. Trimming pared 6 bases from V and 1 base from J, leaving 13 bases between. This CDR3 contains 14 residues. DNA for the CDR3: TGTGCCAGCAGGGGGGACACAACTTCCTACGAGCAGTACTTC. Translating gives CASRGDTTSYEQYF.

This chain uses TRBV30 with TRBJ1-6; 9 positions match TRBD1. V was pared by 0 bases and J by 8 bases, with 5 bases of the junction left unmatched. CDR1 GTSNPN and CDR2 SVGIG come from the germline V gene (reference sequence). This CDR3 has 15 amino acids. CDR3 sequence: CAWSVPQGAYSPLHF. The CDR3 DNA sequence: TGTGCCTGGAGTGTTCCACAGGGGGCTTATTCACCCCTCCACTTT.

The genes are TRBV6-1 and TRBJ2-1; 7 bases match TRBD1. V trimming: 8 bases; J trimming: 10 bases; junction bases outside the gene matches: 14. The CDR3 runs 14 residues. Germline values: CDR1 MNHNS, CDR2 SASEGT. Here the CDR3 reads CASCATGSVQEQFF. The CDR3, as DNA: TGTGCCAGCTGCGCGACAGGGTCCGTACAGGAGCAGTTCTTC.

This chain links TRBV6-5 with TRBJ1-3, with 8 positions matching TRBD1. Unmatched junction bases numbered 4, after V lost 3 bases and J lost 0 bases. The length of the CDR3 is 16 residues. Germline loops: CDR1 MNHEY, CDR2 SVGAGI. This CDR3 is CASSYRTGTSGNTIYF. The CDR3 DNA reads TGTGCCAGCAGTTATAGGACAGGGACCTCTGGAAACACCATATATTTT.

The V gene is TRBV30, the J gene TRBJ1-1, with 7 positions matching TRBD1. The V gene's germline CDR1 is GTSNPN and CDR2 SVGIG (reference sequence). The CDR3 is made up of 14 amino acids. The ends lost 2 bases at V and 4 bases at J; junction bases unmatched: 7. This CDR3 reads CAWSSTGWTTEAFF. CDR3 nucleotides: TGTGCCTGGAGTTCGACAGGGTGGACCACTGAAGCTTTCTTT.

The chain employs TRBV5-1 and TRBJ2-1; maybe TRBD1 (6 bases). The germline V gene has CDR1 SGHRS and CDR2 YFSETQ. V dropped 4 bases and J dropped 0 bases, with 14 bases sitting between them. The CDR3 totals 16 residues. The CDR3 here is CASSPGQPSSYNEQFF. The CDR3 DNA sequence: TGCGCCAGCAGCCCTGGACAGCCGAGCTCCTACAATGAGCAGTTCTTC.

This chain joins TRBV5-1 and TRBJ2-7, with 10 bases identical to TRBD1. Germline CDR1 SGHRS, CDR2 YFSETQ. The CDR3 is made up of 15 amino acids. V lost 5 bases and J lost 4; bases outside the gene matches: 9. In DNA form, the CDR3 reads TGCGCCAGCAGAGCCCGACAGGGGGCAGGGTACGAGCAGTACTTC. The encoded protein is CASRARQGAGYEQYF.

The rearrangement links TRBV10-3 to TRBJ2-4; 8 bases agree with TRBD1. The J segment lost 0 bases and the V segment lost 6 bases, leaving 7 bases of the junction unmatched. Germline CDR1 is ENHRY and CDR2 is SYGVKD. The CDR3 length is 16 residues. The CDR3 protein is CAISMTGEIAKNIQYF. CDR3 nucleotides: TGTGCCATCAGCATGACAGGGGAAATAGCCAAAAACATTCAGTACTTC.

The chain has TRBV28 and TRBJ2-5, with a weak D call TRBD2 (5 bases). The V end lost 5 bases, the J end lost 6 bases, and 13 bases lay between the germline ends. The length of the CDR3 is 13 residues. Germline lookup yields CDR1 MDHEN and CDR2 SYDVKM. In DNA, the CDR3 is TGTGCCAGCAGTCCGCCCCCCGGGAAGACCCAGTACTTC. It specifies CASSPPPGKTQYF.

About this clone itself: The junction shows a germline mismatch at one end, possibly a read error. The chain combines TRBV7-7 with TRBJ2-5, with D possibly matching TRBD2 (6 bases). CDR1 SSHAT and CDR2 FNYEAQ come from the germline V gene (reference sequence). This CDR3 spans 14 amino acids. The CDR3 DNA sequence: TGTGCTAGCAGCTCGGAGGGGTTCCAAGAGACCCAGTACTTC. This gives the protein CASSSEGFQETQYF.

This clone was seen more than once but under ten times. The rearrangement uses TRBV5-1 and TRBJ2-2, with TRBD1 matching over 9 bases. The junction had 7 bases not matched to a gene; V was cut back by 4 bases and J by 3 bases. The germline gives CDR1 SGHRS, CDR2 YFSETQ. This CDR3 contains 16 residues. The CDR3 DNA follows: TGCGCCAGCAGCGTGGAACAGGGGGCCTACACCGGGGAGCTGTTTTTT. Translated, it gives CASSVEQGAYTGELFF.

The sample holds one count of this clone. The rearrangement uses TRBV30 and TRBJ2-1, with D perhaps matching TRBD2 (5 bases). CDR1 is GTSNPN, CDR2 SVGIG, per germline (reference sequence). Trimming removed 4 bases at V and 0 bases at J, with 13 bases between. This CDR3 has 15 amino acids. CDR3: CAWTPGVSSYNEQFF. CDR3 coding DNA: TGTGCCTGGACCCCCGGGGTGAGCTCCTACAATGAGCAGTTCTTC.

The sample holds a few counts of this clone. This chain joins TRBV4-1 and TRBJ1-4; D is possibly TRBD1 (6 bases). The CDR3 sequence is 12 residues long. V was trimmed by 4 bases and J by 7 bases, leaving 7 bases between them. The germline V gene encodes CDR1 MGHRA and CDR2 YSYEKL. The CDR3 DNA reads TGCGCCAGCAGCCCACAGGGTGAAAAACTGTTTTTT. Amino acid sequence: CASSPQGEKLFF.

V is TRBV28 and J is TRBJ2-3; 8 bases align to TRBD2. Germline trimming cut 1 base from V and 1 base from J; bases unmatched to any gene: 10. Per germline, CDR1 MDHEN and CDR2 SYDVKM. The CDR3 runs to 18 residues. In DNA, the CDR3 is TGTGCCAGCAGTTTATTCCAGGCGGGAGCGGGGGGCACAGATACGCAGTATTTT. The encoded protein is CASSLFQAGAGGTDTQYF.

On this clone: Compared with germline, one end of the junction differs, possibly owing to a read error. The rearrangement joins TRBV4-1 to TRBJ2-5; TRBD2 matches 8 bases. The CDR3 covers 15 residues. Per germline, CDR1 MGHRA and CDR2 YSYEKL. In DNA, the CDR3 is TGCGCCAGCAGCCAAGTACTAGCGGCTCAAGAGACCCCGTACTTC. It yields the protein CASSQVLAAQETPYF.

This clone was picked up a small number of times. V and J are TRBV28 and TRBJ2-7; TRBD2 matches at 10 bases. V lost 6 bases and J lost 6; bases outside the gene matches: 5. The CDR3 runs 13 residues. Germline CDR1 and CDR2: MDHEN and SYDVKM. The CDR3 nucleotides read TGTGCCAGCAGCGGGACTAGCGATCGCGAGCAGTACTTC. Translating it yields CASSGTSDREQYF.